Listed below are T cell receptor beta chains from one sample, sequenced in a study of blood T cells in healthy people across ages. TCRdb reprocessed the 5' RACE reads via MiXCR and lists one record per CDR3 protein. The table shows about 2 million distinct CDR3 sequences, with roughly 52% occurring only once. The sample comprised blood. The receptor source for this set is a woman between 35 and 50 years old in good health. The CDR3 runs from the conserved cysteine through the conserved F or W. A D gene is named only where the DNA matches it firmly. Only some rows state a clone size, as once, few, many or a class for expanded clones.

J gene | V gene | D gene | clone size | CDR3 protein | CDR3 DNA
TRBJ1-5 | TRBV12-3/TRBV12-4 | - | - | CASSLTDGQPQHF | TGTGCCAGCAGCCTGACTGATGGACAGCCCCAGCATTTT
TRBJ2-1 | TRBV7-8 | TRBD2 | - | CASSPPPSGGYNEQFF | TGTGCCAGCAGCCCTCCCCCCAGCGGGGGTTACAATGAGCAGTTCTTC
TRBJ2-7 | TRBV10-1 | - | - | CASSEAGVGVGEQYF | TGCGCCAGCAGTGAAGCCGGAGTAGGGGTGGGCGAGCAGTACTTC
TRBJ2-6 | TRBV2 | - | - | CASSVLGVSGANVLTF | TGTGCCAGCAGTGTGTTGGGGGTCTCTGGGGCCAACGTCCTGACTTTC
TRBJ2-5 | TRBV20-1 | TRBD1 | few | CSASDRGKGETQYF | TGCAGTGCTAGCGACAGGGGAAAAGGGGAGACCCAGTACTTC
TRBJ2-3 | TRBV7-3 | TRBD1 | many | CASSSGGATDTQYF | TGTGCCAGCAGCTCAGGGGGCGCGACAGATACGCAGTATTTT
TRBJ1-5 | TRBV24-1 | - | - | CATQDGWKPQHF | TGTGCCACGCAGGACGGGTGGAAGCCCCAGCATTTT
TRBJ2-5 | TRBV28 | - | few | CASSPFLAIQETQYF | TGTGCCAGCAGTCCCTTTTTGGCGATCCAAGAGACCCAGTACTTC
TRBJ2-7 | TRBV20-1 | - | - | CSATKGGGEQYF | TGCAGTGCTACCAAGGGGGGAGGGGAGCAGTACTTC
TRBJ1-2 | TRBV6-2/TRBV6-3 | TRBD1 | - | CATFRPTGIIYGYTF | TGTGCCACCTTTCGACCGACAGGGATCATCTATGGCTACACCTTC
TRBJ1-2 | TRBV18 | - | - | CASSPPFEIYGYTF | TGTGCCAGCTCACCACCGTTCGAGATCTATGGCTACACCTTC
TRBJ2-4 | TRBV9 | - | - | CASSVGVGKNIQYF | TGTGCCAGCAGCGTCGGCGTGGGCAAAAACATTCAGTACTTC
TRBJ1-2 | TRBV5-1 | TRBD1 | - | CASSLVGQGRYGYTF | TGCGCCAGCAGCTTGGTTGGACAGGGGCGCTATGGCTACACCTTC
TRBJ2-5 | TRBV20-1 | TRBD2 | once | CSTSTLAGGAPETQYF | TGCAGTACTAGCACCCTAGCGGGGGGGGCCCCAGAGACCCAGTACTTC
TRBJ2-1 | TRBV20-1 | TRBD1 | - | CSARGGWDRNNEQFF | TGCAGTGCTAGAGGGGGATGGGACAGAAACAATGAGCAGTTCTTC
TRBJ1-2 | TRBV5-1 | TRBD1 | few | CASRRLSVRDRETSYGYTF | TGCGCCAGCAGGCGCCTATCAGTGCGGGACAGGGAGACCTCCTATGGCTACACCTTC
TRBJ2-3 | TRBV12-5 | - | few | CASAQNTDTQYF | TGTGCTAGTGCCCAGAACACAGATACGCAGTATTTT
TRBJ2-3 | TRBV5-1 | TRBD1 | - | CASSRSGTGQDTQYF | TGCGCCAGCAGCCGATCCGGGACAGGCCAAGATACGCAGTATTTT